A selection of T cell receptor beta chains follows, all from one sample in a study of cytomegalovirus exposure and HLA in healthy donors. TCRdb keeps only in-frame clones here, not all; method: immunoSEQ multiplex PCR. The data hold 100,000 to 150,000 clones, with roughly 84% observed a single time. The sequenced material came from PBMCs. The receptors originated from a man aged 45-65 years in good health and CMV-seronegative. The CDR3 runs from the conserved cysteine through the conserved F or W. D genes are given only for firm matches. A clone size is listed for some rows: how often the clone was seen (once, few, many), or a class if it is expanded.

DNA: TGTGCCTGGAGTGGAGGGGGTAATTCACCCCTCCACTTT
CDR3: CAWSGGGNSPLHF
J: TRBJ1-6
V: TRBV30
D: -
size: -

DNA: TGTGCCAGCAGCTTAAGTCACAGCTCTGGAAACACCATATATTTT
CDR3: CASSLSHSSGNTIYF
J: TRBJ1-3
V: TRBV7-2
D: -
size: -

DNA: TGTGCCAGCAGTGGATTTTTCGGACTAGCGGGGGGGGGCAATGAGCAGTTCTTC
CDR3: CASSGFFGLAGGGNEQFF
J: TRBJ2-1
V: TRBV2
D: TRBD2
size: -

DNA: TGTGCCAGCCTGGGCCCTATAACAGGGGACTCTGGGGCCAACGTCCTGACTTTC
CDR3: CASLGPITGDSGANVLTF
J: TRBJ2-6
V: TRBV2
D: TRBD1
size: -

DNA: TGTGCCAGCAGCTTACGGGGGAATAGCAATCAGCCCCAGCATTTT
CDR3: CASSLRGNSNQPQHF
J: TRBJ1-5
V: TRBV7-8
D: -
size: -

DNA: TGTGCCATCAGTGAGTCGGGCAGAATCAATGAGCAGTTCTTC
CDR3: CAISESGRINEQFF
J: TRBJ2-1
V: TRBV10-3
D: -
size: -

DNA: TGTGCCAGCAGTGGACTAGCGGGGGGACTCCAGACCCAGTACTTC
CDR3: CASSGLAGGLQTQYF
J: TRBJ2-5
V: TRBV6-5
D: TRBD2
size: -

DNA: TGTGCCAGCAGCTTAGTCGAACGGACAGGGGGGAATTCACCCCTCCACTTT
CDR3: CASSLVERTGGNSPLHF
J: TRBJ1-6
V: TRBV13
D: TRBD1
size: -

DNA: TGTGCCAGCAGCTCGACCGACAGGGGGTGGAGGAACACTGAAGCTTTCTTT
CDR3: CASSSTDRGWRNTEAFF
J: TRBJ1-1
V: TRBV7-9
D: TRBD1
size: -

DNA: TGTGCCAGCAGCTTAGATCTTTTCAGGGGAAATGAAAAACTGTTTTTT
CDR3: CASSLDLFRGNEKLFF
J: TRBJ1-4
V: TRBV11-2
D: -
size: -

DNA: TGTGCCAGCAGCTTGGGACTTGGATGGGGGGAGGCCCCTCTAGAGGCTTTCTTT
CDR3: CASSLGLGWGEAPLEAFF
J: TRBJ1-1
V: TRBV5-6
D: -
size: few

DNA: TGTGCCAGCAGTTTCCTCGTCGGGGGAGATGAGCAGTTCTTC
CDR3: CASSFLVGGDEQFF
J: TRBJ2-1
V: TRBV7-9
D: -
size: -

DNA: TGTGCCAGCAGCGCCGACGCTCCGGGGGGCTATGGCTACACCTTC
CDR3: CASSADAPGGYGYTF
J: TRBJ1-2
V: TRBV9
D: -
size: -

DNA: TGCGCGACATCCGGGACAGGGGGAGGGACTGAAGCTTTCTTT
CDR3: CATSGTGGGTEAFF
J: TRBJ1-1
V: TRBV29-1
D: TRBD1
size: -

DNA: TGTGCCAGCAGCTTTAAGGGGGAAACCTACAATGAGCAGTTCTTC
CDR3: CASSFKGETYNEQFF
J: TRBJ2-1
V: TRBV7-9
D: -
size: -

DNA: TGCGCCAGCAGCCGGGGAACTAGCGGAACCCAAGAGACCCAGTACTTC
CDR3: CASSRGTSGTQETQYF
J: TRBJ2-5
V: TRBV4-1
D: TRBD2
size: -

DNA: TGTGCCTGGAGTGCCAGGCCGTCCTACAATGAGCAGTTCTTC
CDR3: CAWSARPSYNEQFF
J: TRBJ2-1
V: TRBV30
D: -
size: few

DNA: TGTGCCAGCAGCTTAGTCGGGGGGGACACTGAAGCTTTCTTT
CDR3: CASSLVGGDTEAFF
J: TRBJ1-1
V: TRBV7-9
D: -
size: -

DNA: TGTGCCAGCAGCAGCCGGGACGGGAGCTCCTACAATGAGCAGTTCTTC
CDR3: CASSSRDGSSYNEQFF
J: TRBJ2-1
V: TRBV7-6
D: -
size: few

DNA: TGCGCCAGCAGCCTATCCCGGGTGAACACTGAAGCTTTCTTT
CDR3: CASSLSRVNTEAFF
J: TRBJ1-1
V: TRBV5-1
D: -
size: -

DNA: TGTGCCAGCAGCTTTAGCGGGGGAGAGCAGTTCTTC
CDR3: CASSFSGGEQFF
J: TRBJ2-1
V: TRBV11-2
D: TRBD2
size: -

DNA: TGCGCCAGCAGCTTTGGACAGGGCTATCTCGGTGAGCAGTTCTTC
CDR3: CASSFGQGYLGEQFF
J: TRBJ2-1
V: TRBV5-1
D: TRBD1
size: -

DNA: TGTGCCAGCAGCCCCGCGGGGGGGTACACTGAAGCTTTCTTT
CDR3: CASSPAGGYTEAFF
J: TRBJ1-1
V: TRBV6-5
D: -
size: -

DNA: TGCGCCAGCAGCCAGGACAGGGGGCAGGACACTGAAGCTTTCTTT
CDR3: CASSQDRGQDTEAFF
J: TRBJ1-1
V: TRBV4-1
D: TRBD1
size: -

DNA: TGTGCCAGCAGCTTGGCCGGCGGGGGGAACACCGGGGAGCTGTTTTTT
CDR3: CASSLAGGGNTGELFF
J: TRBJ2-2
V: TRBV5-4
D: TRBD2
size: -

DNA: TGTGCCAGCAGTGAGCAGGGGTCCCAAGAGACCCAGTACTTC
CDR3: CASSEQGSQETQYF
J: TRBJ2-5
V: TRBV2
D: -
size: few

DNA: TGTGCCATCAGTGAGTCGAATGCAGGGTCTCAAGAGACCCAGTACTTC
CDR3: CAISESNAGSQETQYF
J: TRBJ2-5
V: TRBV10-3
D: -
size: -

DNA: TGTGCCAGCAGCCAGGTAGACAGGGGGGTTTCACCCCTCCACTTT
CDR3: CASSQVDRGVSPLHF
J: TRBJ1-6
V: TRBV4-2
D: TRBD1
size: -

DNA: TGTGCCAGCAGCCCCAGGGGGGACAGGAGGAACACTGAAGCTTTCTTT
CDR3: CASSPRGDRRNTEAFF
J: TRBJ1-1
V: TRBV2
D: TRBD1
size: -

DNA: TGTGCCAGCAGTGCTCGGGACAGGAACTACGAGCAGTACTTC
CDR3: CASSARDRNYEQYF
J: TRBJ2-7
V: TRBV6-1
D: TRBD1
size: once

DNA: TGTGCCAGCAGTTTCCGGGACAGCTCCTACGAGCAGTACTTC
CDR3: CASSFRDSSYEQYF
J: TRBJ2-7
V: TRBV27
D: TRBD1
size: -

DNA: TGTGCCAGCTCACCGGACGGGGGGCCATTCGGTTACAATTCACCCCTCCACTTT
CDR3: CASSPDGGPFGYNSPLHF
J: TRBJ1-6
V: TRBV18
D: -
size: -

DNA: TGTGCCAGCAGTCCCATTGACAGGGCGAACACCGGGGAGCTGTTTTTT
CDR3: CASSPIDRANTGELFF
J: TRBJ2-2
V: TRBV27
D: TRBD1
size: few

DNA: TGTGCCAGCTCACCCGTGGGACAGGATAATGAAAAACTGTTTTTT
CDR3: CASSPVGQDNEKLFF
J: TRBJ1-4
V: TRBV18
D: TRBD1
size: few

DNA: TGTGCCAGCTCACCAGGGGGAGGGACGAACACCGGGGAGCTGTTTTTT
CDR3: CASSPGGGTNTGELFF
J: TRBJ2-2
V: TRBV18
D: TRBD2
size: -

DNA: TGTGCCAGCAGTATGAGTGGAAACACCATATATTTT
CDR3: CASSMSGNTIYF
J: TRBJ1-3
V: TRBV25-1
D: -
size: -

DNA: TGTGCCAGCAGCGTAGAAGCACAGGGGAGGAATGAGCAGTTCTTC
CDR3: CASSVEAQGRNEQFF
J: TRBJ2-1
V: TRBV9
D: -
size: -

DNA: TGTGCCAGCAGCTTAGGGCCGGAATCGGGACTCGGGGAGCTGTTTTTT
CDR3: CASSLGPESGLGELFF
J: TRBJ2-2
V: TRBV7-2
D: -
size: -

DNA: TGTGCCAGCAGCTCAGCGGTCCTGAGCTCCTATAATTCACCCCTCCACTTT
CDR3: CASSSAVLSSYNSPLHF
J: TRBJ1-6
V: TRBV7-9
D: -
size: -

DNA: TGCGCCAGCAGCCAAGCTGCAGGGGGCTCTGGGGCCAACGTCCTGACTTTC
CDR3: CASSQAAGGSGANVLTF
J: TRBJ2-6
V: TRBV4-3
D: TRBD1
size: -

DNA: TGTGCCAGCAGCTTGTCCGGGGTGGGTCAGTACTTC
CDR3: CASSLSGVGQYF
J: TRBJ2-4
V: TRBV5-4
D: -
size: -

DNA: TGTGCCAGCAGCTTGTGGACTGAAGAGACCCAGTACTTC
CDR3: CASSLWTEETQYF
J: TRBJ2-5
V: TRBV5-6
D: -
size: -

DNA: TGTGCCAGCAGTCTGATTGCGGGACTCCAAAACATTCAGTACTTC
CDR3: CASSLIAGLQNIQYF
J: TRBJ2-4
V: TRBV25-1
D: -
size: -

DNA: TGTGCCAGTAGTATTCGACCGGGACAGGGGTTCAGTGAGCAGTTCTTC
CDR3: CASSIRPGQGFSEQFF
J: TRBJ2-1
V: TRBV19
D: TRBD1
size: -

DNA: TGTGCCAGTAGTAAGCGGGGGGTGAACACTGAAGCTTTCTTT
CDR3: CASSKRGVNTEAFF
J: TRBJ1-1
V: TRBV19
D: -
size: -

DNA: TGTGCCACCAGCAGAGATCTCAAGGGGTCAAGGGGCGGGGAGCTGTTTTTT
CDR3: CATSRDLKGSRGGELFF
J: TRBJ2-2
V: TRBV15
D: -
size: -

DNA: TGTGCCAGCAGCCCACTTCCAGGGTCTTCTGAAAAACTGTTTTTT
CDR3: CASSPLPGSSEKLFF
J: TRBJ1-4
V: TRBV7-9
D: -
size: -

DNA: TGTGCCAGCAGCCCCCGACAGGGTTCCTCCTACGAGCAGTACTTC
CDR3: CASSPRQGSSYEQYF
J: TRBJ2-7
V: TRBV27
D: TRBD1
size: -

DNA: TGTGCCAGCAGCTTACAGGGGGCCGGCACTGAAGCTTTCTTT
CDR3: CASSLQGAGTEAFF
J: TRBJ1-1
V: TRBV7-6
D: TRBD1
size: -

DNA: TGTGCCTGGGATCGGGGGGGGTCCTACAATGAGCAGTTCTTC
CDR3: CAWDRGGSYNEQFF
J: TRBJ2-1
V: TRBV30
D: TRBD2
size: -

DNA: TGCGCCAGCAGCTTGGAACTAGCGCGGAATGAGCAGTTCTTC
CDR3: CASSLELARNEQFF
J: TRBJ2-1
V: TRBV5-1
D: TRBD2
size: -